The sequence of this T cell receptor beta chain was determined in a study of siplizumab effects on memory and regulatory T cells. Assays captured around 97,000 TCR templates per sample. Generated by immunoSEQ multiplex PCR, the TCRdb table keeps only in-frame clones and is missing some. The sample records 100,000 to 120,000 clones, 85% to 95% being singletons. Material for sequencing was CD4+ T cells sorted from blood. This sequence was found in a human donor in good health.

In DNA, the CDR3 is TGTGCCAGCAGCTTATACCAGTATAATGAAAAACTGTTTTTT. This codes for CASSLYQYNEKLFF. The chain is built from TRBV7-3 and TRBJ1-4; D is unclear. Trimming cost V 2 bases and J 4 bases, with 8 bases left between them. Per germline, CDR1 SGHTA and CDR2 FQGTGA. The CDR3 is made up of 14 amino acids.